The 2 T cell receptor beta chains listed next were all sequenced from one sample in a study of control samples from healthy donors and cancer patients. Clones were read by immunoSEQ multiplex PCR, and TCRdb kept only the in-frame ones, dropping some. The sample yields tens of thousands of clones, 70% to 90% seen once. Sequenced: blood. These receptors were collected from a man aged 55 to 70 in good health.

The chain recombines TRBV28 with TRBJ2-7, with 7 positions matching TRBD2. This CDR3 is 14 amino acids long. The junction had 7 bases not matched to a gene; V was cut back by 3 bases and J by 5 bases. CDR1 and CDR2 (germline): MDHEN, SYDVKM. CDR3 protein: CASSLGGGLHEQYF. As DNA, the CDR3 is TGTGCCAGCAGTTTGGGGGGAGGGCTTCACGAGCAGTACTTC.

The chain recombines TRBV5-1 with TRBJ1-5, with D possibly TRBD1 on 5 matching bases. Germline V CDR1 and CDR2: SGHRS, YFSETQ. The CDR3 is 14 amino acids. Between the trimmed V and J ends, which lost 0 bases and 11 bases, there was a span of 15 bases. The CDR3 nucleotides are TGCGCCAGCAGCTTGGTGGGGCCGGAGGGATCCCAGCATTTT. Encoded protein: CASSLVGPEGSQHF.